This TCR beta chain was sequenced in a study of T cell responses to AZD1222 COVID-19 vaccine. Study-wide points: Two doses of AZD1222 preceded a rise in Spike-specific TCR breadth and depth.

This CDR3 spans 15 amino acids. Germline loops: CDR1 MRHNA, CDR2 SNTAGT. With 2 bases removed from V and 2 bases from J, the gap between germline ends came to 11 bases. Using immunoSEQ multiplex PCR, the repertoire was profiled, and TCRdb retains in-frame clones only, with some absent. The sample contains more than 50,000 clones, roughly 87% of which appear only once. A word on this clone: Its antigen remains unknown.

The specimen was peripheral blood, collected 28 days after the second AZD1222 dose. V is TRBV6-4 and J is TRBJ2-3; D ambiguous. This clonotype was obtained from an adult who received the AZD1222 COVID-19 vaccine. In DNA form, the CDR3 reads TGTGCCAGCAGTGACCGCCACGCAGACACAGATACGCAGTATTTT. Translation: CASSDRHADTDTQYF.